The rows below give T cell receptor beta chains drawn from one sample of a study of blood T cell repertoires in COVID-19. Libraries were prepared by immunoSEQ multiplex PCR; TCRdb keeps only in-frame clonotypes and omits some of them. In the table there are some 170,000 clones, more than 85% of which are singletons. The source material was PBMCs or T cells enriched from blood (not recorded which). The source of these receptors is a human donor with acute COVID-19. The donor label of this sample is uncertain. Both conserved end residues are part of each CDR3. A D gene is named only where the DNA matches it firmly. The size field is filled for only some rows; it gives once, few, many or a size class.

j_call,v_call,d_call,clone_size,cdr3_nt,cdr3_aa
TRBJ2-5,TRBV10-3,TRBD1,-,TGTGCCAGCGGACAGGGCAGGACCCAGTACTTC,CASGQGRTQYF
TRBJ2-7,TRBV11-3,-,-,TGTGCCAGCAGCTTAGGGGTCCTGGGACTCTACGAGCAGTACTTC,CASSLGVLGLYEQYF
TRBJ1-2,TRBV6-2/TRBV6-3,-,-,TGTGCCAGCAGCCCCCCCCGGGGGAGCTATGGCTACACCTTC,CASSPPRGSYGYTF
TRBJ2-1,TRBV5-1,-,-,TGCGCCAGCAGCTTGGGGTGGCGGGGTAGTTACAATGAGCAGTTCTTC,CASSLGWRGSYNEQFF
TRBJ2-2,TRBV30,-,-,TGTGCCTGGAGTGTACCTCGGTTAGCAGACACCGGGGAGCTGTTTTTT,CAWSVPRLADTGELFF
TRBJ2-4,TRBV11-2,TRBD1,-,TGTGCCAGCAGCCCCGGGACAGGGCGGATTCAGTACTTC,CASSPGTGRIQYF
TRBJ1-1,TRBV9,-,-,TGTGCCAGCAGCGGAAACAGTGAAGCTTTCTTT,CASSGNSEAFF
TRBJ2-3,TRBV7-3,-,-,TGTGCCAGCAGCTTCGGGGTTACAGATACGCAGTATTTT,CASSFGVTDTQYF
TRBJ1-1,TRBV18,TRBD1,-,TGTGCCAGCTCAAGTCAAGGGGGCGGTCGGGTGAACACTGAAGCTTTCTTT,CASSSQGGGRVNTEAFF
TRBJ2-7,TRBV7-2,TRBD2,-,TGTGCCAGCAGCTTGACTAGCGGTGACACCTACGAGCAGTACTTC,CASSLTSGDTYEQYF
TRBJ2-3,TRBV5-1,-,-,TGCGCCAGCAGCATAGCATGGAATACGCAGTATTTT,CASSIAWNTQYF
TRBJ2-7,TRBV7-9,-,few,TGTGCCAGCAGCATAAACTACGAGCAGTACTTC,CASSINYEQYF
TRBJ1-1,TRBV7-2,-,-,TGTGCCAGCAGCGGTCAGGGCTTTGAAGCTTTCTTT,CASSGQGFEAFF
TRBJ2-7,TRBV27,TRBD2,-,TGTGCCAGCAGCCGATCGGGAGGCTACGAGCAGTACTTC,CASSRSGGYEQYF
TRBJ2-7,TRBV14,TRBD2,-,TGTGCCAGCAGCCAAGGGGGGGGACTTCGAACCTACGAGCAGTACTTC,CASSQGGGLRTYEQYF
TRBJ2-1,TRBV5-1,-,-,TGCGCCAGCAGCCCCCGACCGGAACAGAGCAATGAGCAGTTCTTC,CASSPRPEQSNEQFF
TRBJ2-7,TRBV27,TRBD1,-,TGTGCCAGCAGTCTAAACCGACAGGGCTACGAGCAGTACTTC,CASSLNRQGYEQYF
TRBJ2-3,TRBV6-4,-,-,TGTGCCAGCAGCCCTTTGGGCGCCACAGATACGCAGTATTTT,CASSPLGATDTQYF
TRBJ1-1,TRBV6-5,TRBD1,once,TGTGCCAGCAGTCCGCAACGGACAGGGAACACTGAAGCTTTCTTT,CASSPQRTGNTEAFF
TRBJ2-1,TRBV5-1,-,-,TGCGCCAGCAGCCCCAATCTTGATTCGGAGGGAAACTCCTACAATGAGCAGTTCTTC,CASSPNLDSEGNSYNEQFF